This T cell receptor (beta chain) derives from a study of CD8+CD57+ T cells in acquired aplastic anemia. The CDR3 sequence is 15 residues long. Germline lookup yields CDR1 SQVTM and CDR2 ANQGSEA. V was pared by 4 bases and J by 2 bases, with 7 bases of the junction left unmatched. The use of genomic DNA as template underpinned the TCR beta VDJ and CDR3 profiling. In TCRdb, the reads were re-called with MiXCR into one record per CDR3 protein. The data contain 250,000 to 350,000 distinct CDR3 sequences, roughly three fifths of them seen just once; the ten biggest clones take up around 7.6%. The sample was sorted CD4+, CD8+, or CD8+CD57+ T cells (not recorded which) from PBMCs. The receptor's source is a human donor with severe aplastic anemia or a healthy control (not recorded which). V gene TRBV29-1 combines with J gene TRBJ1-5, with 8 bases lining up with TRBD1. DNA for the CDR3: TGCAGCGTTGTCATTCAGGGGGCTGGCAATCAGCCCCAGCATTTT. Translation: CSVVIQGAGNQPQHF.